The sequence of this T cell receptor beta chain was determined in a study of cytomegalovirus exposure and HLA in healthy donors. Study-wide findings and caveats: Trimming of TCR beta V- and J-genes showed a link, identified in a later analysis, to a missense DCLRE1C variant.

Points on this clone: Its antigen remains unidentified.

CDR1 and CDR2 from the germline V gene are MGHRA and YSYEKL. Trimming left V 3 bases short and J 2 bases short, with 14 bases between. CDR3 length: 15 residues. PCR was performed using 60 Vbeta and 13 Jbeta primers. Measured with immunoSEQ multiplex PCR; TCRdb has only the in-frame clones, and not every one. Of about 200,000 clones listed, roughly 80% were seen once; the top ten hold 2% to 2.5%. Source material: PBMCs. The chain couples TRBV4-1 to TRBJ2-7; D might be TRBD2 (6 bases). This receptor was taken from a woman aged 30 to 39 in good health and CMV-seropositive. CDR3 DNA: TGCGCCAGCAGCCACCCAGGGAGGTCAACCTACGAGCAGTACTTC. It translates to CASSHPGRSTYEQYF.